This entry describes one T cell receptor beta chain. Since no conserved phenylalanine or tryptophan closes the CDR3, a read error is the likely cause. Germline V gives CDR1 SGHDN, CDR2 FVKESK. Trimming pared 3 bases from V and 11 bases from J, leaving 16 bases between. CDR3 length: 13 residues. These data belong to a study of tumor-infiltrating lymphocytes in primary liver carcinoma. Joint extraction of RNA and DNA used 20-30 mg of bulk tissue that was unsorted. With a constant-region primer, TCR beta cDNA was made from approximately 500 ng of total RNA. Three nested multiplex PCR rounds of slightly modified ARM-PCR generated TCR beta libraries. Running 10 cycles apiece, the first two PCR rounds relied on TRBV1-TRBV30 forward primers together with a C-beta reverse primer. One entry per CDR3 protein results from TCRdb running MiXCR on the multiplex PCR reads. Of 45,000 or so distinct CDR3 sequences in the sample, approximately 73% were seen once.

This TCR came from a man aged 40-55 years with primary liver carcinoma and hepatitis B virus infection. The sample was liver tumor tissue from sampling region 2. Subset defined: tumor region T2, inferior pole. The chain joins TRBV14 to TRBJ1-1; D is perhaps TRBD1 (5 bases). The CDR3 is CASSQILQGRAFL. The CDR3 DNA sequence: TGTGCCAGCAGCCAGATTCTCCAGGGCCGGGCTTTCCTT.